The text below deals with one T cell receptor beta chain. Germline-derived CDR1 and CDR2 are MGHDK and SYGVNS. Trimming pared 5 bases from V and 3 bases from J, leaving 19 bases between. CDR3 length equals 17 residues. The sample comes from a study of blood T cell repertoires in COVID-19. About the research overall: In each case, the material was cDNA or gDNA derived from T cells, B-cell-depleted T cells, or PBMCs.

Original processing methods: It was from reference gene primer amplification that nucleated cell counts were estimated. TCRdb's copy holds only in-frame clones and misses some; the assay was immunoSEQ multiplex PCR. D and trimming come from the DNA, and the V and J calls and clone size come from that table. The profile shows 86,000 or so clones, nearly 95% of them singletons. The sample was peripheral blood. The rearrangement uses TRBV25-1 and TRBJ1-4, with D perhaps TRBD1 (5 bases). The receptor's source is a human donor with active COVID-19. The donor label of this sample is uncertain. The CDR3 DNA reads as TGTGCCAGCAGTCCCCCTCGGGTGAAGGGGTCTAATGAAAAACTGTTTTTT. Amino acids: CASSPPRVKGSNEKLFF.